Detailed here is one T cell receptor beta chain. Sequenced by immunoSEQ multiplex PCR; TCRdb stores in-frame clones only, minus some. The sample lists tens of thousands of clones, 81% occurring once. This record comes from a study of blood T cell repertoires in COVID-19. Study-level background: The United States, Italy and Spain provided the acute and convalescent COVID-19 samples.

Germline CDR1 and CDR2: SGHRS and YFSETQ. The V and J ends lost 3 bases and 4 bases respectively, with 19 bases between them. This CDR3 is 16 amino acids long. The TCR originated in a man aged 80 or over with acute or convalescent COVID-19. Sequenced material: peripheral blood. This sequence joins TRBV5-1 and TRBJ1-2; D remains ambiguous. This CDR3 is CASSWMGRPLFYGYTF. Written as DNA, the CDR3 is TGCGCCAGCAGCTGGATGGGGAGGCCCCTTTTCTATGGCTACACCTTC.